The 24 T cell receptor beta chains presented below share a single source sample, sequenced in a study of tumor-infiltrating lymphocytes in localized non-small cell lung cancer. Here immunoSEQ multiplex PCR was the method, and the copy in TCRdb shows in-frame clones only, minus some. The table shows 5,800 or so clones, with about 71% occurring only once. Material for sequencing was uninvolved lung tissue not adjacent to the tumor. The receptors originated from a human donor with non-small cell lung cancer.

V and J are TRBV5-1 and TRBJ2-5; 10 bases fit TRBD2. CDR1 SGHRS and CDR2 YFSETQ come from the germline V gene. The CDR3 runs 17 residues. The V and J ends lost 1 base and 4 bases, in that order; junction bases with no gene match: 10. The CDR3 sequence is CASSLYGSSGRGETQYF. CDR3 sequence (DNA): TGCGCCAGCAGCTTGTATGGTTCTAGCGGGAGAGGAGAGACCCAGTACTTC.

The genes are TRBV6-4 and TRBJ2-2; D gene unclear. The ends were cut back, 0 bases at V and 6 bases at J, with 8 bases in the middle. Germline V gene sequence: CDR1 MRHNA, CDR2 SNTAGT. The CDR3 runs 14 residues. The CDR3 protein is CASSDSDLAGELFF. The CDR3 DNA reads as TGTGCCAGCAGTGACTCGGACCTAGCCGGGGAGCTGTTTTTT.

This chain uses TRBV28 with TRBJ2-1; perhaps D is TRBD1 or TRBD2 (6 bases each). This CDR3 has 15 residues. V was shortened by 2 bases and J by 8 bases, with 16 bases between the two germline ends. Germline V gene sequence: CDR1 MDHEN, CDR2 SYDVKM. The CDR3, as DNA: TGTGCCAGCAGTTTACCGGGGGCGGCTGGAGATGAGCAGTTCTTC. Translation gives CASSLPGAAGDEQFF.

This clone was seen once. The J gene is TRBJ1-5, the V gene TRBV6-6; TRBD1 matches 9 bases. The CDR3 has 13 amino acids. From germline, CDR1 is MNHNY and CDR2 SVGAGI (reference sequence). Trimming cost V 7 bases and J 6 bases; bases outside gene matches: 4. CDR3 bases: TGTGCCAGCACTGACAGGGGGACTCAGCCCCAGCATTTT. Residues: CASTDRGTQPQHF.

The J gene is TRBJ2-7, the V gene TRBV6-5, with 9 bases identical to TRBD2. V lost 6 bases and J lost 4; bases outside the gene matches: 10. CDR1 and CDR2 from the germline V gene are MNHEY and SVGAGI. The CDR3 sequence is 15 residues long. As DNA, the CDR3 is TGTGCCAGCAGCCCAGGAGCGGGAGGAGGGTACGAGCAGTACTTC. It is translated as CASSPGAGGGYEQYF.

This clone was found once. The chain joins TRBV11-2 to TRBJ2-3; possibly TRBD2 for D (5 bases). The germline V and J ends were trimmed by 5 bases and 0 bases, with 21 bases remaining between them. This CDR3 is 18 amino acids long. The germline gives CDR1 SGHAT, CDR2 FQNNGV. The CDR3 coding sequence is TGTGCCAGCAGCCCCCTAATAGGTCCAAGGACTAGCACAGATACGCAGTATTTT. Translating gives CASSPLIGPRTSTDTQYF.

The chain employs TRBV6-5 and TRBJ1-2; 8 bases are a match to TRBD1. The J segment lost 5 bases and the V segment lost 7 bases, leaving 3 bases of the junction unmatched. Germline-derived CDR1 and CDR2 are MNHEY and SVGAGI. This CDR3 contains 12 residues. The CDR3 protein is CASTRQGYGYTF. The CDR3 DNA reads TGTGCCAGCACGAGACAGGGGTATGGCTACACCTTC.

CDR3 sequence reads: CASSQVSGLINQPQHF. The DNA for the CDR3 is TGCGCCAGCAGCCAAGTTAGTGGGTTAATCAATCAGCCCCAGCATTTT. The chain is built from TRBV4-1 and TRBJ1-5; unclear D gene. Germline lookup yields CDR1 MGHRA and CDR2 YSYEKL. V shed 1 base and J shed 3 bases, with 13 bases lying between them. This CDR3 contains 16 residues.

This chain joins TRBV6-1 and TRBJ2-7; D unclear. V lost 4 bases and J 4 bases, leaving 8 bases between the germline ends. CDR3 length: 12 residues. Germline values: CDR1 MNHNS, CDR2 SASEGT. The CDR3 coding sequence is TGTGCCAGCAGTGTGGCGCTTTACGAGCAGTACTTC. Translated: CASSVALYEQYF.

This sequence joins TRBV10-3 and TRBJ1-6, with D unresolved. The V gene lost 6 bases and the J gene lost 7 bases, with 19 bases spanning the gap. The CDR3 length is 16 residues. CDR1 ENHRY and CDR2 SYGVKD come from the germline V gene. This CDR3 is CAIRETSAGGNSPLHF. CDR3 DNA: TGTGCCATCAGGGAAACCTCTGCGGGAGGGAATTCACCCCTCCACTTT.

Only a few counts were recorded for this clone. The V gene is TRBV6-5, the J gene TRBJ1-1; D is possibly TRBD1 (5 bases). This CDR3 spans 14 amino acids. The ends were cut back, 2 bases at V and 2 bases at J, with 9 bases in the middle. Looked up from germline, CDR1 is MNHEY and CDR2 is SVGAGI. CDR3 residues: CASSYAGGNTEAFF. The CDR3 bases are TGTGCCAGCAGTTACGCGGGGGGTAACACTGAAGCTTTCTTT.

CDR3 in amino acids: CASSASGRGTYEQYF. The CDR3 nucleotides read TGTGCCAGCAGCGCGTCGGGACGGGGAACCTACGAGCAGTACTTC. The chain links TRBV7-2 to TRBJ2-7; D might be TRBD1 or TRBD2, each matching 5 bases. The CDR3 loop spans 15 amino acids. V was cut by 5 bases and J by 2 bases, with 16 bases left in between. Germline V gene sequence: CDR1 SGHTA, CDR2 FQGNSA.

This rearrangement joins TRBV28 to TRBJ2-3, with D perhaps given as TRBD1 or TRBD2 (5 bases each). CDR3 length: 15 residues. V dropped 9 bases and J dropped 0 bases, with 16 bases sitting between them. CDR1 is MDHEN, CDR2 SYDVKM, per germline. The CDR3 nucleotides are TGTGCCAGTACCAAAGGGACGGTTAGCACAGATACGCAGTATTTT. It translates to CASTKGTVSTDTQYF.

The rearrangement uses TRBV6-1 and TRBJ2-1; TRBD2 aligns across 7 bases. There are 16 residues in the CDR3. The trim removed 3 bases at V and 6 bases at J, leaving 11 bases unmatched. Germline CDR1 MNHNS, CDR2 SASEGT. CDR3: CASSDFTGLSFNEQFF. The CDR3 DNA reads TGTGCCAGCAGTGATTTTACGGGACTATCTTTCAATGAGCAGTTCTTC.

The V call is TRBV1, the J call TRBJ2-3; the table gives TRBD1 as D, unverified against the DNA. TRBV1 is described as a pseudogene. The CDR3 covers 17 residues. Written as DNA, the CDR3 is TGCACCAGCAGCCAGGCTCTCCAGGGGGTAGGCACAGATACGCAGTATTTT. Protein sequence: CTSSQALQGVGTDTQYF.

This sequence joins TRBV5-1 and TRBJ2-7; 10 positions match TRBD1. Per germline, CDR1 SGHRS and CDR2 YFSETQ. The CDR3 consists of 16 residues. With 0 bases clipped from V and 7 bases from J, the junction kept 10 bases outside the gene matches. CDR3 amino acids: CASSLAGDRGFEEQYF. CDR3 nucleotides: TGCGCCAGCAGCTTGGCCGGGGACAGGGGCTTTGAGGAGCAGTACTTC.

The rearrangement links TRBV6-6 to TRBJ1-5; D not certain. The CDR3 has 11 amino acids. V lost 6 bases, J lost 4 bases, and 4 bases lay in between. Germline assignment: CDR1 MNHNY and CDR2 SVGAGI (reference sequence). CDR3 bases: TGTGCCAGCAGGGAAAATCAGCCCCAGCATTTT. It codes for CASRENQPQHF.

This clone came up a few times. The rearrangement uses TRBV2 and TRBJ1-2, with D possibly TRBD1 on 5 matching bases. The germline CDR1 and CDR2 sequences are SNHLY and FYNNEI. This CDR3 comprises 14 residues. The ends were cut back, 1 base at V and 1 base at J, with 7 bases in the middle. The CDR3 nucleotides read TGTGCCAGCAGTGAAGAGAGGGGTAACTATGGCTACACCTTC. Translated, it gives CASSEERGNYGYTF.

This rearrangement joins TRBV21-1 to TRBJ2-5; the table's TRBD2 call for D was not verified on the DNA. TRBV21-1 counts as a pseudogene. The CDR3 totals 14 residues. CDR3 residues: CASRVAGERETQYF. The CDR3 coding sequence is TGTGCCAGCAGAGTAGCGGGAGAAAGGGAGACCCAGTACTTC.

This rearrangement joins TRBV7-9 to TRBJ1-2, with D tentatively TRBD1 (5 bases). Looked up from germline, CDR1 is SEHNR and CDR2 is FQNEAQ (reference sequence). Trimming took off 5 bases at V and 6 bases at J, with 13 bases between the two ends. The CDR3 loop spans 13 amino acids. CDR3 in DNA: TGTGCCAGCAGCCTGACCAGGGTAGATGGCTACACCTTC. This gives the protein CASSLTRVDGYTF.

This chain links TRBV9 with TRBJ1-3; weak D call: TRBD1 (5 bases). This CDR3 region has 16 residues. Germline loops: CDR1 SGDLS, CDR2 YYNGEE. V was shortened by 2 bases and J by 4 bases, with 16 bases between the two germline ends. CDR3 nucleotide sequence: TGTGCCAGCAGCGTCGGTCCCGGGACGCGGGGAAACACCATATATTTT. Amino acids: CASSVGPGTRGNTIYF.

This clone was counted between two and nine times. The rearrangement uses TRBV18 and TRBJ1-2, with 7 bases aligning to TRBD1. This CDR3 is 15 amino acids long. Germline CDR1 reads KGHSH; CDR2 reads LQKENI. V shed 6 bases, J shed 3 bases, and the junction held 10 bases outside the gene matches. This chain's CDR3 is CASSPESGGDYGYTF. CDR3 DNA: TGTGCCAGCTCCCCCGAATCAGGGGGGGACTATGGCTACACCTTC.

DNA for the CDR3: TGTGCCAGTACGCGGGACCGGGACAGCACCTACGAGCAGTACTTC. Translated: CASTRDRDSTYEQYF. The chain combines TRBV6-5 with TRBJ2-7; D is possibly TRBD1 (7 bases). Germline CDR1 is MNHEY and CDR2 is SVGAGI. The V gene lost 9 bases and the J gene lost 2 bases, with 20 bases spanning the gap. CDR3 size: 15 residues.

This clone occurred a few times. The V and J genes are TRBV28 and TRBJ1-6, with D perhaps matching TRBD1 (6 bases). CDR3 length equals 14 residues. Trimming left V 6 bases short and J 8 bases short, with 14 bases between. Germline CDR1 reads MDHEN; CDR2 reads SYDVKM. The DNA of the CDR3 is TGTGCCAGCAGGTTGCCCGGGGGCGATTCACCCCTCCACTTT. Amino acids: CASRLPGGDSPLHF.